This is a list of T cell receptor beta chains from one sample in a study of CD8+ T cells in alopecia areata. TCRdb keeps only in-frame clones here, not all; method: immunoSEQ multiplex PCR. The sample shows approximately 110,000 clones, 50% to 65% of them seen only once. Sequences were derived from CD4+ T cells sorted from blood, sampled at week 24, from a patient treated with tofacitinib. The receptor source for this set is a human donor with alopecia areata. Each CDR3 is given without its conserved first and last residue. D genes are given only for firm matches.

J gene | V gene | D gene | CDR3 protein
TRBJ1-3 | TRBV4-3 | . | ASSQGASGNTIY
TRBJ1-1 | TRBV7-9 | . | ASSFGGAEAF
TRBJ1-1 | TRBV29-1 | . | SVGNQNTEAF
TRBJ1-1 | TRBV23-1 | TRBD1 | ASSQSQGGGTEAF
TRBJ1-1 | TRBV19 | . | ASSPPGTAEAF
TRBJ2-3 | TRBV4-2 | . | ASSQVPGSTDTQY
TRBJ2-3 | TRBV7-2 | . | ASSPLAHGGTQY
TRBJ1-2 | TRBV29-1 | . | SVSTGAGGYT
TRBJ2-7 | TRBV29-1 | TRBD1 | SVRGQYEQY
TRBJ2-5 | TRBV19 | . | ASSNANQGTQY
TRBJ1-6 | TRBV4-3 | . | ASSQRRSYNSPLH
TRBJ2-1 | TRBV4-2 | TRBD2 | ASSQDWASGGNEQF
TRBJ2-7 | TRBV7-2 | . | ASSSLLRGRGMKGDEQY
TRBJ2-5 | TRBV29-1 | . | SVERLGGETQY
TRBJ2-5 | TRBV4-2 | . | ASSQGWDSGGTQY
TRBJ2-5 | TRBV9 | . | ASSVSNQETQY
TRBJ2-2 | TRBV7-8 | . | ASSSRIPGELF
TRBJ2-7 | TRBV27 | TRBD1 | ASASQGVGSYEQY
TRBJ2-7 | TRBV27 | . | ASSFSGVYEQY
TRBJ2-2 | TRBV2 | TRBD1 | ASSVGQGGTGELF
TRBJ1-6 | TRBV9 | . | ASGTYNSPLH
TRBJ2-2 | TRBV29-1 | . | SVGTSTGELF
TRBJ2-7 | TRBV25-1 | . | ASSEYSGRGSYEQY
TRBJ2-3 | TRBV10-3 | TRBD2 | AMGPGLAGSSTDTQY
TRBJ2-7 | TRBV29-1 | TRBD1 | SVRQGAGEQY
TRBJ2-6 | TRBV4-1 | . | ASSQDGQTGANVLT
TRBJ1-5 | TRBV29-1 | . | SVEEGGNQPQH
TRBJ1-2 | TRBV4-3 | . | ASSQERTGRRGYT
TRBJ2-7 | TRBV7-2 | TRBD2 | ASSLAGLAGYEQY
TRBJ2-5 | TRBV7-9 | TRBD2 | ASSPRQASGQNTQY
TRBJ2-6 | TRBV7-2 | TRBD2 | ASRPGRAGANVLT
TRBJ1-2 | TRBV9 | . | ASSRDGGAPYGYT
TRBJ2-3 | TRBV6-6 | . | ASRVALGTDTQY